This T cell receptor (beta chain) is drawn from a study of T cell responses to AZD1222 COVID-19 vaccine. The table came from immunoSEQ multiplex PCR; TCRdb's copy has only in-frame clones and leaves some out. This sample has approximately 200,000 clones, with under 95% found just once. Study observations and caveats: Just 5 to 7 people given AZD1222 tested seropositive at baseline. Researchers took repertoire samples only after the peak T cell response had come. Clonal diversity was possibly underestimated; the donors were predominantly white British and more often female.

V lost 2 bases to trimming and J lost 2 bases, with 9 bases between them. Germline CDR1 SGHTA, CDR2 FQGTGA. The CDR3 covers 14 residues. With respect to this clone: Its antigen is currently unknown.

Here the sequenced sample was peripheral blood, taken 28 days after the second AZD1222 dose. This receptor was taken from an adult who received the AZD1222 COVID-19 vaccine. V gene TRBV7-3 combines with J gene TRBJ2-5; D is perhaps TRBD1 (6 bases). CDR3 loop: CASSLQGRQETQYF. The CDR3 region has the DNA TGTGCCAGCAGCTTACAGGGGCGACAAGAGACCCAGTACTTC.